This entry lists 5 T cell receptor beta chains sequenced from one sample in a study of technical replicates of blood from several donors. The table came from immunoSEQ multiplex PCR; TCRdb's copy has only in-frame clones and leaves some out. The table records fewer than 85,000 clones, around 94% of them present only once. The specimen sequenced was T cells isolated from PBMCs. The receptors were sampled from a human donor in good health.

The rearrangement uses TRBV5-6 and TRBJ1-1; TRBD1 matches 11 bases. The CDR3 spans 13 residues. CDR1 SGHDT and CDR2 YYEEEE come from the germline V gene. After removal of 4 bases from V and 6 bases from J, the junction contained 2 bases not matched to a gene. The CDR3 region is CASSVGQGAEAFF. In nucleotides, the CDR3 is TGTGCCAGCAGCGTGGGACAGGGGGCTGAAGCTTTCTTT.

J is TRBJ1-2 and V is TRBV25-1, with D unclear. Trimming took off 3 bases at V and 0 bases at J, with 14 bases between the two ends. The CDR3 has 16 amino acids. Germline-derived CDR1 and CDR2 are MGHDK and SYGVNS. DNA for the CDR3: TGTGCCAGCAGTGATAGCGGGGAGGGAGCTAACTATGGCTACACCTTC. It encodes CASSDSGEGANYGYTF.

The chain has TRBV28 and TRBJ2-7; TRBD1 is a possible D gene (5 bases). Between the trimmed V and J ends, which lost 1 base and 2 bases, there was a span of 12 bases. The CDR3 is 15 amino acids. CDR1 and CDR2 from the germline V gene are MDHEN and SYDVKM. CDR3 in amino acids: CASSLSGFSTYEQYF. The CDR3 DNA is TGTGCCAGCAGTTTATCAGGGTTCTCCACCTACGAGCAGTACTTC.

The chain employs TRBV4-1 and TRBJ1-6; D gene uncertain. Germline-derived CDR1 and CDR2 are MGHRA and YSYEKL. Trimming shortened V by 5 bases and J by 5 bases, and 4 bases separated the two germline ends. This CDR3 comprises 12 residues. The CDR3 DNA is TGCGCCAGCAGCTCTAATAATTCACCCCTCCACTTT. Encoded protein: CASSSNNSPLHF.

This clone was seen once. This sequence joins TRBV7-8 and TRBJ2-2; TRBD2 aligns across 7 bases. The V and J ends lost 3 bases and 4 bases, in that order; junction bases with no gene match: 5. The CDR3 runs to 15 residues. The V gene's germline CDR1 is SGHVS and CDR2 FQNEAQ. The CDR3 DNA sequence: TGTGCCAGCAGCTTTGGCCCGGGGGGCACCGGGGAGCTGTTTTTT. Its translation: CASSFGPGGTGELFF.